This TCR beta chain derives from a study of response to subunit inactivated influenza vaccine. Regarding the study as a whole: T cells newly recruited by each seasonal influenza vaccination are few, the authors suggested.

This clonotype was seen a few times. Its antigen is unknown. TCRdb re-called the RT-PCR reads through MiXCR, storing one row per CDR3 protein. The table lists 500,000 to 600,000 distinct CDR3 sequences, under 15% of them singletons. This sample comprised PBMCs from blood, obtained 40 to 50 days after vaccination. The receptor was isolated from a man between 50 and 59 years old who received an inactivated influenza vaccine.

The CDR3 loop is CASSQNLGGTLDTGELFF. For the CDR3, the DNA is TGTGCCAGCAGCCAAAATCTTGGTGGGACTTTGGACACCGGGGAGCTGTTTTTT. This chain links TRBV6-1 with TRBJ2-2; a possible D gene is TRBD2 (6 bases). V was pared by 6 bases and J by 3 bases, with 23 bases between. Germline CDR1 reads MNHNS; CDR2 reads SASEGT. CDR3 length equals 18 residues.